This T cell receptor (beta chain) was captured in a study of blood T cell repertoires in COVID-19. For the study at large: Samples taken during acute and convalescent COVID-19 were collected in the United States, Italy and Spain. The cDNA or gDNA used as material had been derived from T cells, B-cell-depleted T cells, or PBMCs.

Assay: immunoSEQ multiplex PCR; the TCRdb copy retains only in-frame clones and omits some. The sample includes 50,000 to 65,000 clones, around 83% of them seen just once. This clone was picked up a small number of times. Other nucleotide sequences from this sample produce the same CDR3. The CDR3 runs to 13 residues. Germline V gene sequence: CDR1 SEHNR, CDR2 FQNEAQ (reference sequence). V lost 1 base to trimming and J lost 5 bases, with 8 bases between them. This clonotype was sampled from a human donor in a cohort sampled during active COVID-19. The J gene is TRBJ1-1, the V gene TRBV7-9; no clear D gene. Material: peripheral blood. This CDR3 reads CASSLEGGTEAFF. The DNA of the CDR3 is TGTGCCAGCAGCTTAGAAGGCGGGACTGAAGCTTTCTTT.